This TCR beta chain comes out of a study of T cell responses to AZD1222 COVID-19 vaccine. Study outcomes and limitations: No day 14 peak samples; only post-peak repertoires were characterized. Baseline antibody screening turned up just a handful of seropositive AZD1222 recipients.

As regards this clone: What it binds is unknown.

Profiled with immunoSEQ multiplex PCR; TCRdb holds only in-frame clones, not every one. The sample contains roughly 160,000 clones, around 87% of which appear only once. This receptor was identified in an adult in good health. The specimen was peripheral blood, collected on day 0 of AZD1222 vaccination.

The CDR3 reads CASSLALAGGRTTDTQYF. DNA of the CDR3: TGTGCCAGCAGCTTAGCCTTAGCGGGGGGCCGAACGACAGATACGCAGTATTTT. This sequence joins TRBV7-6 and TRBJ2-3; 10 bases map to TRBD2. The V gene end was trimmed by 0 bases and the J gene end by 3 bases; junction bases not matched to a gene: 9. Per germline, CDR1 SGHVS and CDR2 FNYEAQ. The CDR3 is made up of 18 amino acids.